This T cell receptor (beta chain) originates from a study of tumor-infiltrating lymphocytes in primary liver carcinoma. In the study overall: Sample counts of productive TCRbeta reads spanned roughly 3.5 to 7.5 million; these counts were similar across tissue types.

Joint extraction of RNA and DNA used roughly 17-32 mg of bulk tissue that was unsorted. Patients diagnosed with primary liver carcinoma received treatment through surgical resection. This CDR3 has 15 amino acids. V trimming: 10 bases; J trimming: 8 bases; junction bases outside the gene matches: 11. The investigators made TCR beta cDNA from about 500 ng total RNA, using a constant-region primer. Libraries of TCR beta came from three nested multiplex PCR rounds with slightly modified ARM-PCR. Rounds one and two of PCR, each of 10 cycles, were primed with TRBV1-TRBV30 forward primers and a C-beta reverse primer. TCRdb ran MiXCR on the multiplex PCR reads and lists one entry per CDR3 protein. Here the sample spans 40,000 or so distinct CDR3 sequences, roughly 75% being singletons.

The TCR originated in a man in his forties or fifties with primary liver carcinoma and hepatitis B virus infection. This chain joins TRBV12-3 or TRBV12-4 and TRBJ2-3; 14 bases fit TRBD2. The specimen sequenced was tumor-adjacent normal liver tissue. CDR3 in DNA: TGTGCCACGACAGGGACTAGCGGGAGCGGTGTTACGCAGTATTTT. Translation gives CATTGTSGSGVTQYF.